The 5 T cell receptor beta chains below were found in one sample sequenced in a study of CD8 T cells in Susac syndrome. Reverse transcription of roughly 0.5 to 1 ug RNA used random hexamers. One entry per CDR3 protein results from TCRdb running MiXCR on the immunoSEQ multiplex PCR reads. The table has fewer than 140,000 distinct CDR3 sequences, roughly 94% seen once. The source material was CD8+ T cells from PBMCs. These TCRs come from a human donor with Susac syndrome.

The genes are TRBV5-4 and TRBJ2-1; no clear D. Trimming removed 1 base at V and 2 bases at J, with 10 bases between. The CDR3 runs to 15 residues. Germline V gives CDR1 SGHNT, CDR2 YYREEE (reference sequence). CDR3 sequence (DNA): TGTGCCAGCAGCTTGCGGGTTACAGCCTACAATGAGCAGTTCTTC. This codes for CASSLRVTAYNEQFF.

The CDR3: CATSARDQGHNEQFF. Written as DNA, the CDR3 is TGTGCCACCAGCGCCCGGGACCAGGGCCACAATGAGCAGTTCTTC. The chain uses TRBV15 and TRBJ2-1; the D gene could be TRBD1 or TRBD2 (5 bases each). The CDR3 spans 15 residues. CDR1 and CDR2 from the germline V gene are LNHNV and YYDKDF (reference sequence). V lost 5 bases and J 5 bases, leaving 16 bases between the germline ends.

This rearrangement joins TRBV7-9 to TRBJ2-1; 8 bases align to TRBD1. The germline V gene encodes CDR1 SEHNR and CDR2 FQNEAQ (reference sequence). Unmatched junction bases numbered 10, after V lost 5 bases and J lost 7 bases. CDR3 length: 15 amino acids. CDR3 bases: TGTGCCAGCAGCGCTGGACAGGGATTGTGGAATGAGCAGTTCTTC. It translates to CASSAGQGLWNEQFF.

The chain's CDR3 is CASSSLANEQFF. The CDR3 nucleotides are TGTGCCAGCAGCTCCCTGGCCAATGAGCAGTTCTTC. V usage is TRBV5-4 and J usage is TRBJ2-1; D gene uncertain. V was pared by 3 bases and J by 6 bases, with 7 bases between. This CDR3 region has 12 residues. CDR1 and CDR2 from the germline V gene are SGHNT and YYREEE (reference sequence).

The gene calls are TRBV20-1 and TRBJ1-2; D is possibly TRBD1 (5 bases). This CDR3 has 13 amino acids. V lost 7 bases and J lost 5, with 17 bases in between. The germline gives CDR1 DFQATT, CDR2 SNEGSKA (reference sequence). The CDR3 spells CSVWLPGEYGYTF. Written as DNA, the CDR3 is TGCAGTGTATGGCTCCCGGGGGAGTATGGCTACACCTTC.